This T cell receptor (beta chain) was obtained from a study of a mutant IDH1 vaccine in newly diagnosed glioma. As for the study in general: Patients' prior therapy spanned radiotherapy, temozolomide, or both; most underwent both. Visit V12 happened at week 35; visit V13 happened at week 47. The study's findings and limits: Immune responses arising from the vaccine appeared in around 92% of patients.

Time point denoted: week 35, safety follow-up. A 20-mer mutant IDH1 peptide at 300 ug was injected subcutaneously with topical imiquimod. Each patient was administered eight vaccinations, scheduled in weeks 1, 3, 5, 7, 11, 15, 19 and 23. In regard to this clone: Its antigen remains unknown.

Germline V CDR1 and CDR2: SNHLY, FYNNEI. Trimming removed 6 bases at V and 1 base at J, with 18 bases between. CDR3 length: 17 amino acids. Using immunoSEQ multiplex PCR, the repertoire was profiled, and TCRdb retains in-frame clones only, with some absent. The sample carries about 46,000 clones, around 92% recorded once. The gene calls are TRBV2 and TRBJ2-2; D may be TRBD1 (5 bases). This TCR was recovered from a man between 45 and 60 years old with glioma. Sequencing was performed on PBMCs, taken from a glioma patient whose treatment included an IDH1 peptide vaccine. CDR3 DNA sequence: TGTGCCAGCAGCACACCCTCGGACAAGAAGAACACCGGGGAGCTGTTTTTT. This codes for CASSTPSDKKNTGELFF.